The T cell receptor beta chain under discussion was sequenced for a study of radiotherapy plus CTLA-4 blockade in lung cancer. Study as a whole: Of the patients, under 20% showed objective responses and roughly 31% attained disease control. Notes on the study in general: It was early blood T cell clone dynamics, with interferon-beta, that reportedly best predicted response. Clones derived from tumor TCRs expanded in blood after radiotherapy plus ipilimumab.

To note about this clone: The antigen is not known.

Focal radiation was given together with CTLA-4 blockade (ipilimumab) to patients with chemo-refractory metastatic non-small-cell lung cancer. The repertoire was sequenced with immunoSEQ multiplex PCR; TCRdb's copy has only in-frame clones and lacks some. The sample yields around 80,000 clones, roughly 80% seen once. The CDR3 spans 13 residues. The germline V gene encodes CDR1 SGHNT and CDR2 YENEEA. After removal of 5 bases from V and 2 bases from J, the junction contained 1 base not matched to a gene. The clonotype originates from a human donor with non-small cell lung cancer who had stable disease on radiotherapy plus ipilimumab. This specimen was peripheral blood, taken from a patient treated with radiotherapy plus ipilimumab. This chain joins TRBV11-3 and TRBJ2-3, with TRBD2 matching 7 bases. CDR3 nucleotide sequence: TGTGCCAGCAGCCGACTAGCCACAGATACGCAGTATTTT. This sequence encodes CASSRLATDTQYF.